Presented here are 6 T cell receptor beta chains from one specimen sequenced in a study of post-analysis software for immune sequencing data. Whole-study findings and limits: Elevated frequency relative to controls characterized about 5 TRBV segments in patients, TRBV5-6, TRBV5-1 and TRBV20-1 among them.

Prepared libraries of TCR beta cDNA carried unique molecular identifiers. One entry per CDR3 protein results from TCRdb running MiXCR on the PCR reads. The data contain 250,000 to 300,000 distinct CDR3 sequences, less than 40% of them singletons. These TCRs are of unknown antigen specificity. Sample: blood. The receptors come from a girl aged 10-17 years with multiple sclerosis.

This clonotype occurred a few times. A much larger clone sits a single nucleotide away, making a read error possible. The CDR3 DNA reads TGTGCCAGCCTGCCTAGCGGGAGGCTCAATGAGCAGTTCTTC. This sequence encodes CASLPSGRLNEQFF. The chain uses TRBV18 and TRBJ2-1; TRBD2 agrees at 11 bases. Germline V CDR1 and CDR2: KGHSH, LQKENI. Trimming cost V 8 bases and J 6 bases; bases outside gene matches: 6. This CDR3 is 14 amino acids long.

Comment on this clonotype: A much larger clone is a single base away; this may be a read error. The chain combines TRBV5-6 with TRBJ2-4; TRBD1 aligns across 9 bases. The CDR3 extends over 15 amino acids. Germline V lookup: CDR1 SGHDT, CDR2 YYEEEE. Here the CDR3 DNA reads TGTGCCAGCAGCCCACAGGGGGCCCCCAAAAACACTCAGTACTTC. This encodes CASSPQGAPKNTQYF.

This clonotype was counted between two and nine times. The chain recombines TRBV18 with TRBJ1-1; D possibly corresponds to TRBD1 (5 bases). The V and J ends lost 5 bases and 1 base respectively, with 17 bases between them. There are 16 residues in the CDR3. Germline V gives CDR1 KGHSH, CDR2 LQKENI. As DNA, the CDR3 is TGTGCCAGCTCAGTAAATGGGGGGAATTGGAACACTGAAGCTTTCTTT. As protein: CASSVNGGNWNTEAFF.

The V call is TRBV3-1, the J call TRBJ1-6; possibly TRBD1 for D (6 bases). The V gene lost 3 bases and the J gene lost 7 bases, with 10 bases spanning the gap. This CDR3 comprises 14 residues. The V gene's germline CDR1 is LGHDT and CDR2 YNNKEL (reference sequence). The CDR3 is CASSHLQGNSPLHF. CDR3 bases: TGTGCCAGCAGCCACCTACAGGGAAATTCACCCCTCCACTTT.

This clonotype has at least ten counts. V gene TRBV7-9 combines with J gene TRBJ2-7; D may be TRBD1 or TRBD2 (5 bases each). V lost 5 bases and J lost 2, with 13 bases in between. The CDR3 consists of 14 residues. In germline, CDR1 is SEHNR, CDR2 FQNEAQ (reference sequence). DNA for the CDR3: TGTGCCAGCAGCCCCGTGGGGGAAACCTACGAGCAGTACTTC. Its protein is CASSPVGETYEQYF.

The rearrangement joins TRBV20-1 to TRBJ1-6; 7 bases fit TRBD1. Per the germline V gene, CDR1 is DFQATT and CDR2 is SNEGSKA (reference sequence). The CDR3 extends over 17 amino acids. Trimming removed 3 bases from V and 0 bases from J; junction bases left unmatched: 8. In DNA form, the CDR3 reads TGCAGTGCTAGGCCGGGACAGTTGACCTCCTATAATTCACCCCTCCACTTT. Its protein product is CSARPGQLTSYNSPLHF.